Shown below are 21 T cell receptor beta chains from a single sample sequenced in a study of T-cell reconstitution after alpha-beta-depleted transplantation in children. The TCRbeta library was prepared with unique molecular identifiers. Each CDR3 protein is one row after TCRdb ran MiXCR on the PCR reads. The sample records about 500,000 distinct CDR3 sequences, 32% being singletons. Source: PBMCs from the stem cell graft donor, taken from the stem cell graft. Every receptor here comes from a human donor who donated a stem cell graft to a child with aplastic anemia.

V gene TRBV5-3 combines with J gene TRBJ2-5; 8 nucleotides align to TRBD2. TRBV5-3 is known as an ORF, though its function is uncertain. V gave up 0 bases and J gave up 5 bases; unmatched junction bases: 6. CDR3 length: 15 residues. Written as DNA, the CDR3 is TGTGCCAGAAGCTTGGGACTAGCGATGCCGGAGACCCAGTACTTC. Amino acid sequence: CARSLGLAMPETQYF.

The chain carries TRBV4-2 and TRBJ1-3; D is ambiguous. CDR1 is LGHNA, CDR2 YNFKEQ, per germline. The V and J ends lost 0 bases and 4 bases respectively, with 10 bases between them. This CDR3 has 15 residues. This CDR3 reads CASSQDATRGNTIYF. CDR3 DNA: TGTGCCAGCAGCCAAGATGCCACCCGGGGAAACACCATATATTTT.

The rearrangement joins TRBV6-5 to TRBJ2-3; 10 bases map to TRBD2. The CDR3 is 17 amino acids. CDR1 is MNHEY, CDR2 SVGAGI, per germline. J was trimmed by 1 base and V by 0 bases; bases with no gene match: 4. The CDR3: CASSYSGLAGGTDTQYF. For the CDR3, the DNA is TGTGCCAGCAGTTACTCCGGTCTAGCGGGAGGCACAGATACGCAGTATTTT.

The table lists this clonotype with many counts. The CDR3 region is CSVAGLRTEQFF. The CDR3 DNA follows: TGCAGCGTTGCGGGACTGCGAACTGAGCAGTTCTTC. This chain links TRBV29-1 with TRBJ2-1, with D perhaps TRBD2 (6 bases). This CDR3 has 12 amino acids. Deletions cut 4 bases from V and 9 bases from J, with 13 bases between. Germline V lookup: CDR1 SQVTM, CDR2 ANQGSEA.

The chain employs TRBV2 and TRBJ2-2, with 7 positions matching TRBD1. V lost 5 bases and J lost 3; bases outside the gene matches: 12. Germline V gene sequence: CDR1 SNHLY, CDR2 FYNNEI. This CDR3 has 17 residues. As DNA, the CDR3 is TGTGCCAGCAGTAAGCCCCAAGACAGGGTAGACACCGGGGAGCTGTTTTTT. Amino acids: CASSKPQDRVDTGELFF. Together with reference TRBV2 and TRBJ2-2, the CDR3 gives the full variable domain: EPEVTQTPSHQVTQMGQEVILRCVPISNHLYFYWYRQILGQKVEFLVSFYNNEISEKSEIFDDQFSVERPDGSNFTLKIRSTKLEDSAMYFCASSKPQDRVDTGELFFGEGSRLTVL.

This clonotype was detected only a few times. The V and J genes are TRBV6-2 or TRBV6-3 and TRBJ2-7; 8 nucleotides agree with TRBD2. V lost 6 bases and J lost 3; bases outside the gene matches: 10. The germline CDR1 and CDR2 sequences are MNHEY and SVGEGT. The CDR3 runs 15 residues. CDR3: CASSPGVAGFYEQYV. CDR3 bases: TGTGCCAGCAGCCCCGGGGTAGCGGGATTCTACGAGCAGTACGTC.

CDR3 residues: CASSLQGAFQPQHF. The CDR3 nucleotides are TGTGCCAGCAGCTTGCAGGGGGCTTTCCAGCCCCAGCATTTT. V usage is TRBV5-5 and J usage is TRBJ1-5; 8 bases agree with TRBD1. CDR1 is SGHKS, CDR2 YYEKEE, per germline (reference sequence). Trimming at V came to 1 base and at J to 7 bases, leaving 4 bases not matched to a gene. The CDR3 covers 14 residues.

This sequence joins TRBV5-1 and TRBJ2-1, with 7 bases fitting TRBD1. Germline V gene sequence: CDR1 SGHRS, CDR2 YFSETQ. The CDR3 spans 16 residues. V lost 0 bases, J lost 0 bases, and 3 bases stayed unmatched. CDR3 DNA sequence: TGCGCCAGCAGCTTGGTTTCAGGGGGCTCCTACAATGAGCAGTTCTTC. Translating gives CASSLVSGGSYNEQFF.

This sequence joins TRBV5-1 and TRBJ1-1, with D perhaps TRBD1 (6 bases). The germline V and J ends were trimmed by 2 bases and 2 bases, with 10 bases remaining between them. Germline V CDR1 and CDR2: SGHRS, YFSETQ. The CDR3 consists of 14 residues. CDR3 nucleotide sequence: TGCGCCAGCAGCTTCGAGGGGACAAACACTGAAGCTTTCTTT. Encoded protein: CASSFEGTNTEAFF. The full variable domain, completed using reference TRBV5-1 and TRBJ1-1, is KAGVTQTPRYLIKTRGQQVTLSCSPISGHRSVSWYQQTPGQGLQFLFEYFSETQRNKGNFPGRFSGRQFSNSRSEMNVSTLELGDSALYLCASSFEGTNTEAFFGQGTRLTVV.

The chain links TRBV29-1 to TRBJ1-2; no definite D call. Trimming removed 0 bases at V and 5 bases at J, with 13 bases between. The CDR3 length is 14 residues. From germline, CDR1 is SQVTM and CDR2 ANQGSEA. The DNA for the CDR3 is TGCAGCGTTGAAGATCGGGATGGCGGGTATGGCTACACCTTC. Its protein is CSVEDRDGGYGYTF. The entire variable domain, with the rest obtained from reference TRBV29-1 and TRBJ1-2, is as follows: SAVISQKPSRDICQRGTSLTIQCQVDSQVTMMFWYRQQPGQSLTLIATANQGSEATYESGFVIDKFPISRPNLTFSTLTVSNMSPEDSSIYLCSVEDRDGGYGYTFGSGTRLTVV.

CDR3 in amino acids: CASSFLGEETQYF. The CDR3 bases are TGTGCCAGCAGTTTCTTGGGGGAAGAGACCCAGTACTTC. The chain joins TRBV28 to TRBJ2-5; perhaps D is TRBD1 or TRBD2 (5 bases each). Germline assignment: CDR1 MDHEN and CDR2 SYDVKM. This CDR3 region has 13 residues. Trimming took 3 bases from V and 3 from J, leaving 8 bases between them.

The J gene is TRBJ1-5, the V gene TRBV7-2, with 8 bases that match TRBD1. The CDR3 has 16 residues. Losses at the gene ends were 0 bases for V and 0 bases for J; bases not matched to a gene: 1. Per germline, CDR1 SGHTA and CDR2 FQGNSA. The CDR3 sequence is CASSLAGTGSNQPQHF. As DNA, the CDR3 is TGTGCCAGCAGCTTAGCTGGGACAGGTAGCAATCAGCCCCAGCATTTT.

This chain joins TRBV3-1 and TRBJ1-1; unclear D gene. Germline V CDR1 and CDR2: LGHDT, YNNKEL (reference sequence). V was trimmed by 0 bases and J by 4 bases, leaving 9 bases between them. This CDR3 spans 14 amino acids. The CDR3 loop reads CASSQDLRGTEAFF. Written as DNA, the CDR3 is TGTGCCAGCAGCCAAGATCTCCGCGGCACTGAAGCTTTCTTT. Variable domain in full (rest from reference TRBV3-1 and TRBJ1-1): DTAVSQTPKYLVTQMGNDKSIKCEQNLGHDTMYWYKQDSKKFLKIMFSYNNKELIINETVPNRFSPKSPDKAHLNLHINSLELGDSAVYFCASSQDLRGTEAFFGQGTRLTVV.

This clonotype turned up a few times. In DNA form, the CDR3 reads TGTGCCAGCAGTTTGACTCGTAACTATGGCTACACCTTC. Translating gives CASSLTRNYGYTF. The chain is built from TRBV12-3 or TRBV12-4 and TRBJ1-2, with D uncertain. This CDR3 region has 13 residues. V was clipped by 3 bases and J by 1 base, with 6 bases between them.

A few counts support this clonotype. The J gene is TRBJ2-6, the V gene TRBV7-3; 9 positions match TRBD1. CDR3 length: 13 residues. V lost 7 bases, J lost 8 bases, and 3 bases stayed unmatched. Germline CDR1 and CDR2: SGHTA and FQGTGA. This CDR3 reads CASTGQGSNVLTF. For the CDR3, the DNA is TGTGCCAGCACCGGACAGGGGTCCAACGTCCTGACTTTC.

This clonotype was recorded at least ten times. This chain connects TRBV20-1 to TRBJ1-2, with D unclear. The CDR3 sequence is 10 residues long. V was clipped by 6 bases and J by 7 bases, with 9 bases between them. The germline gives CDR1 DFQATT, CDR2 SNEGSKA (reference sequence). CDR3 in DNA: TGCAGTGCCACGAACACTGGCTACACCTTC. This gives the protein CSATNTGYTF.

Concerning this clonotype itself: The junction does not match germline at one end; this may be a read error. CDR3 amino acids: CASSLTDRPTGTTIYF. CDR3 sequence (DNA): TGCGCCAGCAGCTTAACCGACAGGCCCACTGGAACCACCATATATTTT. This chain links TRBV5-1 with TRBJ1-3; possibly TRBD1 for D (6 bases). The CDR3 is made up of 16 amino acids. CDR1 is SGHRS and CDR2 is YFSETQ in the germline V gene.

This clonotype has more than one count but fewer than ten. J is TRBJ1-1 and V is TRBV12-3 or TRBV12-4; maybe TRBD1 (5 bases). V was shortened by 6 bases and J by 5 bases, with 13 bases between the two germline ends. The CDR3 spans 13 residues. The CDR3 DNA reads TGTGCCAGCAGACCAGGGCATAGGACTGAAGCTTTCTTT. It codes for CASRPGHRTEAFF.

Only a few counts were recorded for this clonotype. The chain carries TRBV6-5 and TRBJ2-1, with D hard to call. V lost 0 bases, J lost 13 bases, and 19 bases lay in between. The CDR3 runs to 15 residues. Germline-derived CDR1 and CDR2 are MNHEY and SVGAGI. CDR3 DNA: TGTGCCAGCAGTTACTCGGGCTCAGGTCACGAGCCCCAGTTCTTC. It specifies CASSYSGSGHEPQFF.

In its sample, this clonotype was seen a few times. The chain uses TRBV7-8 and TRBJ1-1; D remains ambiguous. CDR1 and CDR2 (germline): SGHVS, FQNEAQ. The CDR3 sequence is 14 residues long. The V end lost 1 base, the J end lost 7 bases, and 13 bases lay between the germline ends. The CDR3 protein is CASSLVSGRHEAFF. In nucleotides, the CDR3 is TGTGCCAGCAGCTTAGTTTCCGGGCGCCATGAAGCTTTCTTT.

V and J are TRBV12-3 or TRBV12-4 and TRBJ2-1; 7 bases align to TRBD2. After removal of 7 bases from V and 7 bases from J, the junction contained 13 bases not matched to a gene. CDR3 length equals 15 residues. The CDR3 DNA reads TGTGCCAGCAACCCCCCCCAGGGAGGGGTGAATGAGCAGTTCTTC. Its protein product is CASNPPQGGVNEQFF.